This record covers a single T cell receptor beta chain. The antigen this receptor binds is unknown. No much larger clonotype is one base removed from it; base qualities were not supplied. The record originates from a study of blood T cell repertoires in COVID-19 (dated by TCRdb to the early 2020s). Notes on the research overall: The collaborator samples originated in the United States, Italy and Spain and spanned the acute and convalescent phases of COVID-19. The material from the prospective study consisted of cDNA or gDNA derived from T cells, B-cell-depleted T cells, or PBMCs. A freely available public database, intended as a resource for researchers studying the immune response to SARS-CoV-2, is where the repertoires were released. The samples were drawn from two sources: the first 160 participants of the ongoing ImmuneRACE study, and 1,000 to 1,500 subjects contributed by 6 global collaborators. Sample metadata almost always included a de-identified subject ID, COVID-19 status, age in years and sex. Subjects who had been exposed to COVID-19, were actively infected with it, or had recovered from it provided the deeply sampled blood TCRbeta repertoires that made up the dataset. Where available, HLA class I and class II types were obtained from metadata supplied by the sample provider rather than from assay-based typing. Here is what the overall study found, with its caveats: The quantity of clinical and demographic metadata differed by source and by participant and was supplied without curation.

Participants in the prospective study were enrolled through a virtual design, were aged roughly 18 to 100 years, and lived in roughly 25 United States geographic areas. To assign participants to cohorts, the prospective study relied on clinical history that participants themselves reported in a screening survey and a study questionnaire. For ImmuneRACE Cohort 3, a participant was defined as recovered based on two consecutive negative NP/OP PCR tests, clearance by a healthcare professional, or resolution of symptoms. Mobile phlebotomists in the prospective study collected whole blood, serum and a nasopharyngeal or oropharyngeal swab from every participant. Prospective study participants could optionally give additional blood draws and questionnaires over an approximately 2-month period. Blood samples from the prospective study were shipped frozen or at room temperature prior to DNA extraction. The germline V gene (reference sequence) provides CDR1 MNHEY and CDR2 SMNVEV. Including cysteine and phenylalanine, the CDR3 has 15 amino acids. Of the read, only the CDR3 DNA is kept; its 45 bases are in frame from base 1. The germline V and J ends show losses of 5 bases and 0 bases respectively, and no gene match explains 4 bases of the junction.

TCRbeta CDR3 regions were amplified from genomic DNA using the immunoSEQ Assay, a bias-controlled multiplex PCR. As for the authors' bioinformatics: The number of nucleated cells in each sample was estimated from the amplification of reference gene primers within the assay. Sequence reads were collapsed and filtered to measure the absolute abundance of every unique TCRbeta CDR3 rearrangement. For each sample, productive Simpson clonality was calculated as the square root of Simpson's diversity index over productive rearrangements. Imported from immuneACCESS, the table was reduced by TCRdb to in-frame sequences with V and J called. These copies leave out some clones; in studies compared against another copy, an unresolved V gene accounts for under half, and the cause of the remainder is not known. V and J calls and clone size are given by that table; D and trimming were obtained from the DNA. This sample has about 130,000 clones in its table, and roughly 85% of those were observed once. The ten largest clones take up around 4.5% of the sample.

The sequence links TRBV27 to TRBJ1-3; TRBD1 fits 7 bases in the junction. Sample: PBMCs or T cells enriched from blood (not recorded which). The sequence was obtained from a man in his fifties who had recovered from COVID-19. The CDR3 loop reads CASSMAGGSGNTIYF. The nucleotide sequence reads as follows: TGTGCCAGCAGTATGGCAGGGGGCTCTGGAAACACCATATATTTT.